A single sample gave rise to the 30 T cell receptor beta chains below, sequenced in a study of T cells in Graves' hyperthyroidism and ophthalmopathy. Researchers took RNA transcripts and amplified the TCR beta CDR3 regions from them. RT-PCR in the first round (using the HTBI primer set) targeted the TCR CDR3. MiXCR, run by TCRdb on the multiplex PCR reads, gives a single entry per CDR3 protein. The data contain 300,000 to 450,000 distinct CDR3 sequences, approximately 15% of them seen just once; the ten biggest clones take up 25% to 35%. The specimen sequenced was blood. These receptors were obtained from a young woman with Graves' hyperthyroidism that later progressed to Graves' ophthalmopathy.

This clonotype was detected ten times or more. V and J are TRBV5-1 and TRBJ2-3, with D maybe TRBD1 (5 bases). CDR1 SGHRS and CDR2 YFSETQ come from the germline V gene. Trimming stripped 2 bases from V and 5 bases from J, with 6 bases between. This CDR3 contains 12 residues. The CDR3 nucleotides are TGCGCCAGCAGCTTTCAGGGAGATACGCAGTATTTT. Translated: CASSFQGDTQYF. The variable domain in full, completed from reference TRBV5-1 and TRBJ2-3, reads KAGVTQTPRYLIKTRGQQVTLSCSPISGHRSVSWYQQTPGQGLQFLFEYFSETQRNKGNFPGRFSGRQFSNSRSEMNVSTLELGDSALYLCASSFQGDTQYFGPGTRLTVL.

The table lists this clonotype with many counts. The rearrangement uses TRBV10-3 and TRBJ1-1; TRBD1 matches at 7 bases. The germline V gene has CDR1 ENHRY and CDR2 SYGVKD. The CDR3 runs 14 residues. The trim removed 5 bases at V and 2 bases at J, leaving 5 bases unmatched. The CDR3 loop is CAISRGQTNTEAFF. The CDR3 region has the DNA TGTGCCATCAGTAGGGGACAGACAAACACTGAAGCTTTCTTT.

A remark on this clonotype: Possible read error: a much larger clone is one base away. V and J are TRBV9 and TRBJ2-1; D unclear. Trimming shortened V by 0 bases and J by 10 bases, and 14 bases separated the two germline ends. The V gene's germline CDR1 is SGDLS and CDR2 YYNGEE. The CDR3 has 14 amino acids. CDR3 amino acids: CASSVGGMGYEQFF. The CDR3 DNA is TGTGCCAGCAGCGTAGGTGGGATGGGCTACGAGCAGTTCTTC.

The chain couples TRBV20-1 to TRBJ2-3; 7 bases agree with TRBD2. The CDR3 is 15 amino acids. The junction had 6 bases not matched to a gene; V was cut back by 3 bases and J by 0 bases. Germline assignment: CDR1 DFQATT and CDR2 SNEGSKA (reference sequence). The CDR3 loop is CSASGSGYSTDTQYF. Here the CDR3 DNA reads TGCAGTGCTAGCGGTAGCGGGTATAGCACAGATACGCAGTATTTT.

The CDR3 sequence is CASNPMREGRSPLHF. The CDR3, as DNA: TGTGCCAGCAACCCAATGCGGGAGGGCCGATCACCCCTCCACTTT. The V call is TRBV4-2, the J call TRBJ1-6; D gene uncertain. The germline gives CDR1 LGHNA, CDR2 YNFKEQ. The V and J ends lost 7 bases and 10 bases respectively, with 20 bases between them. The CDR3 extends over 15 amino acids.

This clonotype was seen repeatedly, ten times or more. This sequence joins TRBV6-2 or TRBV6-3 and TRBJ2-7, with TRBD2 matching over 9 bases. The CDR3 spans 14 residues. CDR1 MNHEY and CDR2 SVGEGT come from the germline V gene. After removal of 5 bases from V and 2 bases from J, the junction contained 4 bases not matched to a gene. In nucleotides, the CDR3 is TGTGCCAGCAGTAGGAGCGGGAGGACCTACGAGCAGTACTTC. This codes for CASSRSGRTYEQYF.

The V gene is TRBV28, the J gene TRBJ1-1; D ambiguous. The CDR3 covers 15 residues. The germline gives CDR1 MDHEN, CDR2 SYDVKM. The V end was cut by 3 bases, the J end by 5 bases, with 16 bases between. The CDR3 spells CASSFAGGQGTEAFF. The DNA for the CDR3 is TGTGCCAGCAGTTTCGCGGGAGGGCAAGGGACTGAAGCTTTCTTT.

This clonotype was found once. The chain has TRBV5-6 and TRBJ2-1; tentatively, D is TRBD2 (6 bases). Trimming left V 4 bases short and J 0 bases short, with 14 bases between. The CDR3 contains 16 residues. The germline gives CDR1 SGHDT, CDR2 YYEEEE. This CDR3 is CASSHGSGLSYNEQFF. The CDR3 coding sequence is TGTGCCAGCAGCCACGGTAGCGGTCTCTCCTACAATGAGCAGTTCTTC.

This clonotype was seen repeatedly, ten times or more. The chain's CDR3 is CASSLDYHYEQYF. The DNA for the CDR3 is TGCGCCAGCAGCTTGGACTATCACTACGAGCAGTACTTC. V and J are TRBV5-1 and TRBJ2-7; D call uncertain. CDR1 SGHRS and CDR2 YFSETQ come from the germline V gene. CDR3 length equals 13 residues. The ends were cut back, 0 bases at V and 3 bases at J, with 7 bases in the middle.

This clonotype has at least ten counts. V gene TRBV7-9 combines with J gene TRBJ1-1; D not resolved. V lost 5 bases and J lost 8, with 12 bases in between. This CDR3 spans 12 amino acids. Looked up from germline, CDR1 is SEHNR and CDR2 is FQNEAQ (reference sequence). CDR3 in DNA: TGTGCCAGCAGCCCGCGACCGGAGGAAGCTTTCTTT. This gives the protein CASSPRPEEAFF.

This clonotype was picked up many times. This chain joins TRBV13 and TRBJ2-5; 9 bases align to TRBD1. This CDR3 has 16 residues. Germline assignment: CDR1 PRHDT and CDR2 FYEKMQ (reference sequence). V was clipped by 1 base and J by 5 bases; unmatched bases: 8. The DNA of the CDR3 is TGTGCCAGCAGCTTAGTGGGACAGGGAAGAAAGGAGACCCAGTACTTC. This sequence encodes CASSLVGQGRKETQYF.

This clonotype was recorded a few times. The chain combines TRBV4-1 with TRBJ1-3, with D unresolved. Germline V gene sequence: CDR1 MGHRA, CDR2 YSYEKL. The V gene lost 4 bases and the J gene lost 0 bases, with 7 bases spanning the gap. The CDR3 covers 14 residues. The CDR3 DNA reads TGCGCCAGCAGCCCATACAACTCTGGAAACACCATATATTTT. It codes for CASSPYNSGNTIYF.

The sample holds a few counts of this clonotype. The chain employs TRBV5-1 and TRBJ1-2; D is uncertain. The CDR3 has 13 amino acids. Looked up from germline, CDR1 is SGHRS and CDR2 is YFSETQ. The V and J ends lost 8 bases and 5 bases respectively, with 16 bases between them. This CDR3 is CASGVPSEYGYTF. CDR3 coding DNA: TGCGCCAGTGGGGTCCCATCGGAGTATGGCTACACCTTC.

A word on this clonotype: A junction boundary mismatches the germline segment, possibly from a read error. The chain combines TRBV18 with TRBJ2-7, with 9 bases lining up with TRBD1. The CDR3 sequence is 15 residues long. CDR1 is KGHSH and CDR2 is LQKENI in the germline V gene. In DNA, the CDR3 is TGTGCCAGCCCACCACCGAATAGACAGGGGGACGAGCAGTACTTC. It translates to CASPPPNRQGDEQYF.

This chain connects TRBV25-1 to TRBJ2-5, with D unclear. Trimming took off 3 bases at V and 2 bases at J, with 10 bases between the two ends. CDR3 length equals 14 residues. Germline CDR1 is MGHDK and CDR2 is SYGVNS. This chain's CDR3 is CASSDGRPQETQYF. DNA of the CDR3: TGTGCCAGCAGTGACGGCAGGCCACAAGAGACCCAGTACTTC.

This clonotype has just a few counts. The chain is built from TRBV19 and TRBJ1-1, with 7 bases identical to TRBD1. Trimming took 3 bases from V and 10 from J; bases not matched to a gene: 5. Germline V gene sequence: CDR1 LNHDA, CDR2 SQIVND (reference sequence). This CDR3 contains 12 residues. The chain's CDR3 is CASSIPTGSAFF. The CDR3 nucleotides read TGTGCCAGTAGTATCCCGACAGGGTCAGCTTTCTTT.

This clonotype has just a few counts. V and J are TRBV2 and TRBJ2-2; a possible D gene is TRBD2 (6 bases). This CDR3 has 14 amino acids. From germline, CDR1 is SNHLY and CDR2 FYNNEI. The V end lost 5 bases, the J end lost 4 bases, and 11 bases lay between the germline ends. The CDR3 protein is CASSFGSFTGELFF. The CDR3 nucleotides read TGTGCCAGCAGTTTCGGGAGTTTCACCGGGGAGCTGTTTTTT.

This sequence joins TRBV27 and TRBJ2-7; 8 bases are shared with TRBD2. V shed 5 bases and J 3 bases; nucleotides not matched to a gene: 3. This CDR3 has 13 residues. Germline V gene sequence: CDR1 MNHEY, CDR2 SMNVEV (reference sequence). The CDR3 loop is CASSQREFYEQYF. The CDR3 DNA sequence: TGTGCCAGCAGTCAGCGGGAGTTCTACGAGCAGTACTTC.

This clonotype was detected ten times or more. The chain carries TRBV30 and TRBJ2-7; D unresolved. V was pared by 3 bases and J by 0 bases, with 6 bases between. The CDR3 has 12 residues. Germline V gene lookup returns CDR1 GTSNPN and CDR2 SVGIG (reference sequence). The CDR3 DNA reads TGTGCCTGGAGCGGTTTCTCCTACGAGCAGTACTTC. Translating it yields CAWSGFSYEQYF.

The V call is TRBV9, the J call TRBJ1-2; tentative D call: TRBD1 (6 bases). CDR3 length: 13 amino acids. Looked up from germline, CDR1 is SGDLS and CDR2 is YYNGEE. V lost 3 bases and J lost 7, with 13 bases in between. Here the CDR3 reads CASSDRAGGGYTF. CDR3 sequence (DNA): TGTGCCAGCAGCGACAGGGCCGGGGGTGGCTACACCTTC.

CDR3 loop: CSARALAGGPAEQYF. In DNA, the CDR3 is TGCAGTGCTAGAGCTTTAGCGGGAGGGCCGGCCGAGCAGTACTTC. The chain employs TRBV20-1 and TRBJ2-7, with 11 nucleotides matching TRBD2. The CDR3 has 15 residues. Per the germline V gene, CDR1 is DFQATT and CDR2 is SNEGSKA (reference sequence). Trimming at V came to 1 base and at J to 6 bases, leaving 8 bases not matched to a gene.

This chain connects TRBV7-2 to TRBJ1-1, with 7 bases matching TRBD1. The CDR3 covers 16 residues. Germline V gene data show CDR1 as SGHTA and CDR2 as FQGNSA. The V gene end was trimmed by 4 bases and the J gene end by 4 bases; junction bases not matched to a gene: 12. This CDR3 is CASSSATGAQGTEAFF. Here the CDR3 DNA reads TGTGCCAGCAGCTCAGCTACAGGGGCGCAGGGCACTGAAGCTTTCTTT.

For the CDR3, the DNA is TGTGCCAGCAGCCCAAACCGGTTCTCCTACGAGCAGTACTTC. It specifies CASSPNRFSYEQYF. V and J are TRBV7-8 and TRBJ2-7, with D unresolved. V shed 5 bases and J shed 0 bases, with 11 bases lying between them. Germline loops: CDR1 SGHVS, CDR2 FQNEAQ. The CDR3 consists of 14 residues.

This clonotype was observed many times. The chain is built from TRBV6-1 and TRBJ1-2; tentatively, D is TRBD1 (6 bases). Trimming removed 2 bases from V and 2 bases from J, with 12 bases in between. This CDR3 region has 15 residues. The germline V gene has CDR1 MNHNS and CDR2 SASEGT. The CDR3 nucleotides are TGTGCCAGCAGTGAATGGGGCCAGGGGAACTATGGCTACACCTTC. This translates into CASSEWGQGNYGYTF.

This clonotype occurred many times. The chain has TRBV3-1 and TRBJ2-2; D is perhaps TRBD2 (6 bases). The CDR3 sequence is 16 residues long. Trimming stripped 3 bases from V and 4 bases from J, with 15 bases between. The germline gives CDR1 LGHDT, CDR2 YNNKEL (reference sequence). The CDR3 nucleotides are TGTGCCAGCAGCCACCCATCGCGGGACCCCACCGGGGAGCTGTTTTTT. It specifies CASSHPSRDPTGELFF.

This clonotype was seen ten or more times. The V gene is TRBV6-4, the J gene TRBJ2-2; D is unresolved. Germline V gene sequence: CDR1 MRHNA, CDR2 SNTAGT. Trimming left V 0 bases short and J 1 base short, with 6 bases between. This CDR3 spans 15 amino acids. As DNA, the CDR3 is TGTGCCAGCAGTGACTCGCCAGGGAACACCGGGGAGCTGTTTTTT. This translates into CASSDSPGNTGELFF.

The V call is TRBV6-1, the J call TRBJ1-2; possibly TRBD1 for D (5 bases). This CDR3 region has 16 residues. The V end lost 2 bases, the J end lost 5 bases, and 18 bases lay between the germline ends. The germline V gene encodes CDR1 MNHNS and CDR2 SASEGT. As DNA, the CDR3 is TGTGCCAGCAGTGAATGGGGGGGACGGAGGCGTTATGGCTACACCTTC. This gives the protein CASSEWGGRRRYGYTF.

In its sample, this clonotype was seen many times. CDR3: CASSSNWERQQETQYF. The CDR3 nucleotides are TGTGCCAGCAGCTCGAACTGGGAGCGGCAGCAAGAGACCCAGTACTTC. This chain links TRBV7-9 with TRBJ2-5; a weak D match, TRBD2 (5 bases). Trimming left V 4 bases short and J 2 bases short, with 17 bases between. CDR3 length equals 16 residues. CDR1 and CDR2 from the germline V gene are SEHNR and FQNEAQ (reference sequence).

The chain couples TRBV7-2 to TRBJ1-3; 7 bases are a match to TRBD1. Germline lookup yields CDR1 SGHTA and CDR2 FQGNSA. The V segment lost 1 base and the J segment 0 bases; nucleotides outside the gene matches: 6. This CDR3 spans 17 amino acids. CDR3 sequence reads: CASSLVGTDFSGNTIYF. CDR3 bases: TGTGCCAGCAGCTTAGTCGGGACAGACTTCTCTGGAAACACCATATATTTT.

This clonotype has just a few counts. The DNA of the CDR3 is TGTGCCAGCAGTTTCCTTAGCGGGATCTACGAGCAGTACTTC. It yields the protein CASSFLSGIYEQYF. The gene calls are TRBV28 and TRBJ2-7; 8 bases fit TRBD2. CDR3 size: 14 residues. Germline CDR1 is MDHEN and CDR2 is SYDVKM. The V and J ends lost 3 bases and 3 bases, in that order; junction bases with no gene match: 4.